This T cell receptor beta chain was identified during a study of blood T cell repertoires in COVID-19. The wider study: Donors in the United States, Italy and Spain gave samples during acute or convalescent COVID-19. The analysed material was cDNA or gDNA that came from T cells, B-cell-depleted T cells, or PBMCs.

Authors' processing steps: Reference gene primer amplification gave estimated nucleated cell counts. Repertoires were generated with immunoSEQ multiplex PCR, while TCRdb's copy carries only in-frame clones and drops some. The V and J calls and the clone size are those of that table, but D and trimming were determined from the DNA. The repertoire includes 150,000 to 250,000 clones, around 90% of them detected once, and more than 2% sits in the top ten. V shed 1 base and J 6 bases; nucleotides not matched to a gene: 9. The CDR3 has 17 residues. The germline V gene encodes CDR1 SEHNR and CDR2 FQNEAQ (reference sequence).

The gene calls are TRBV7-9 and TRBJ1-4; 9 bases are a match to TRBD1. Sequencing used PBMCs or T cells enriched from blood (not recorded which). The origin of this receptor is a young woman who had recovered from COVID-19. The CDR3 loop reads CASSLGLQQGADEKLFF. The CDR3 DNA reads TGTGCCAGCAGCTTAGGCCTGCAACAGGGGGCTGATGAAAAACTGTTTTTT.